This entry lists 8 T cell receptor beta chains sequenced from one sample in a study of neoadjuvant anti-PD-1 for oral cavity cancer. The time point denotes: after neoadjuvant nivolumab, at surgical resection. Assay used: immunoSEQ multiplex PCR; TCRdb lists only in-frame clones, some missing. The sample contains 14,000 or so clones, around 71% of which appear only once. Sequencing was performed on PBMCs, taken after nivolumab (anti-PD-1) treatment. These receptors came from a person aged 40 to 85 with oral cavity squamous cell carcinoma.

The chain carries TRBV5-1 and TRBJ2-3; 12 bases match TRBD2. The germline CDR1 and CDR2 sequences are SGHRS and YFSETQ. This CDR3 is 15 amino acids long. The trim removed 4 bases at V and 5 bases at J, leaving 5 bases unmatched. This CDR3 is CASSPSGRGIDTQYF. The CDR3 DNA follows: TGCGCCAGCAGCCCTAGCGGGAGGGGAATAGATACGCAGTATTTT.

CDR3 amino acids: CASSYSENTIYF. CDR3 DNA: TGTGCCAGCAGTTACTCGGAAAACACCATATATTTT. This rearrangement joins TRBV6-6 to TRBJ1-3, with D unresolved. V was pared by 0 bases and J by 6 bases, with 3 bases between. Germline CDR1 and CDR2: MNHNY and SVGAGI (reference sequence). This CDR3 spans 12 amino acids.

V gene TRBV6-6 combines with J gene TRBJ2-6; D may match TRBD1 or TRBD2 (5 bases each). The V end was cut by 3 bases, the J end by 0 bases, with 6 bases between. The CDR3 is 15 amino acids. The germline V gene encodes CDR1 MNHNY and CDR2 SVGAGI (reference sequence). CDR3 sequence reads: CASSYGGSGANVLTF. CDR3 nucleotides: TGTGCCAGCAGTTATGGGGGCTCTGGGGCCAACGTCCTGACTTTC.

This chain connects TRBV5-1 to TRBJ2-3; possibly TRBD1 for D (6 bases). The length of the CDR3 is 14 residues. Trimming took off 3 bases at V and 2 bases at J, with 10 bases between the two ends. Germline loops: CDR1 SGHRS, CDR2 YFSETQ. The DNA of the CDR3 is TGCGCCAGCAGCTGGACAGTTAACACAGATACGCAGTATTTT. This translates into CASSWTVNTDTQYF.

The chain couples TRBV15 to TRBJ2-3; TRBD2 matches at 8 bases. V lost 3 bases to trimming and J lost 4 bases; unmatched junction nucleotides: 9. Germline assignment: CDR1 LNHNV and CDR2 YYDKDF (reference sequence). The CDR3 contains 16 residues. This CDR3 is CATSRSSGTRSDTQYF. CDR3 nucleotide sequence: TGTGCCACCAGCAGGTCTTCCGGGACTAGGTCAGATACGCAGTATTTT.

The chain is built from TRBV30 and TRBJ2-1; D is tentatively TRBD1 or TRBD2 (5 bases each). In germline, CDR1 is GTSNPN, CDR2 SVGIG (reference sequence). The CDR3 loop spans 12 amino acids. V shed 5 bases and J shed 6 bases, with 11 bases lying between them. Written as DNA, the CDR3 is TGTGCCTGGCAACCCGGGACCAATGAGCAGTTCTTC. It codes for CAWQPGTNEQFF.

The gene calls are TRBV6-6 and TRBJ1-3; TRBD1 might be the D (5 bases). The CDR3 totals 15 residues. The germline V gene has CDR1 MNHNY and CDR2 SVGAGI (reference sequence). V gave up 5 bases and J gave up 0 bases, with 11 bases separating them. The CDR3 nucleotides read TGTGCCAGCAGTCGGGCGGGGCCCTCTGGAAACACCATATATTTT. This gives the protein CASSRAGPSGNTIYF.

This clone was seen a handful of times. The CDR3 bases are TGTGCCAGCAGCAACCGGGGACTAGCGTACACCGGGGAGCTGTTTTTT. Amino acid sequence: CASSNRGLAYTGELFF. V and J are TRBV5-6 and TRBJ2-2; 10 bases line up with TRBD2. Germline-derived CDR1 and CDR2 are SGHDT and YYEEEE. V lost 4 bases, J lost 3 bases, and 6 bases stayed unmatched. The CDR3 sequence is 16 residues long.